Following are 26 T cell receptor beta chains from one sample sequenced in a study of T cell responses to AZD1222 COVID-19 vaccine. The assay was immunoSEQ multiplex PCR, and TCRdb's table has in-frame clones only and misses some. The sample includes roughly 130,000 clones, roughly nine tenths of them seen just once. The sample was peripheral blood, taken on day 0 of AZD1222 vaccination. The receptors shown here come from an adult in good health.

This clone appeared a few times. The gene calls are TRBV5-6 and TRBJ1-4, with 8 bases that match TRBD1. Germline CDR1 is SGHDT and CDR2 is YYEEEE. The length of the CDR3 is 16 residues. Trimming removed 3 bases from V and 4 bases from J; junction bases left unmatched: 8. The CDR3 DNA reads TGTGCCAGCAGCTCGGCAACAGGGGGACGTAATGAAAAACTGTTTTTT. Amino acid sequence: CASSSATGGRNEKLFF.

Only one count was recorded for this clone. The rearrangement joins TRBV5-6 to TRBJ2-7; D is ambiguous. Trimming removed 1 base from V and 4 bases from J, with 9 bases in between. The CDR3 has 13 amino acids. Per germline, CDR1 SGHDT and CDR2 YYEEEE. The CDR3 DNA reads TGTGCCAGCAGCTTGCCTCCGTTATACGAGCAGTACTTC. Its protein is CASSLPPLYEQYF.

The rearrangement uses TRBV27 and TRBJ1-5; D remains ambiguous. This CDR3 region has 13 residues. From germline, CDR1 is MNHEY and CDR2 SMNVEV (reference sequence). V was pared by 5 bases and J by 3 bases, with 8 bases between. CDR3: CASSPGNNQPQHF. CDR3 coding DNA: TGTGCCAGCAGTCCGGGGAACAATCAGCCCCAGCATTTT.

The chain couples TRBV19 to TRBJ1-1; D is unclear. Germline-derived CDR1 and CDR2 are LNHDA and SQIVND (reference sequence). The CDR3 sequence is 13 residues long. V gave up 3 bases and J gave up 5 bases, with 10 bases separating them. CDR3 coding DNA: TGTGCCAGTAGTATTAGCAGGCGTACTGAAGCTTTCTTT. This encodes CASSISRRTEAFF.

In this sample, this clone turned up once. J is TRBJ1-2 and V is TRBV5-1; no reliable D call. V shed 5 bases and J shed 1 base, with 6 bases lying between them. Germline-derived CDR1 and CDR2 are SGHRS and YFSETQ. The CDR3 sequence is 12 residues long. The CDR3 loop is CASSEGNYGYTF. DNA of the CDR3: TGCGCCAGCAGTGAGGGTAACTATGGCTACACCTTC.

The chain employs TRBV28 and TRBJ1-2; TRBD1 matches 9 bases. The CDR3 spans 13 residues. Germline CDR1 reads MDHEN; CDR2 reads SYDVKM. Trimming cost V 6 bases and J 8 bases; bases outside gene matches: 7. This CDR3 is CASRITGGGGYTF. CDR3 coding DNA: TGTGCCAGCAGGATCACAGGGGGCGGAGGCTACACCTTC.

The rearrangement joins TRBV4-1 to TRBJ2-1; 11 nucleotides line up with TRBD2. The CDR3 runs 15 residues. CDR1 MGHRA and CDR2 YSYEKL come from the germline V gene. Trimming took 5 bases from V and 8 from J; bases not matched to a gene: 8. The CDR3 DNA reads TGCGCCAGCAGCTTCACTAGCGGGAGTGTCGATGAGCAGTTCTTC. Residues: CASSFTSGSVDEQFF.

The chain combines TRBV11-3 with TRBJ2-2, with TRBD1 identical over 10 bases. Looked up from germline, CDR1 is SGHNT and CDR2 is YENEEA. The CDR3 sequence is 14 residues long. V shed 4 bases, J shed 7 bases, and the junction held 3 bases outside the gene matches. The CDR3 spells CASSSTGGHGELFF. The CDR3 DNA is TGTGCCAGCAGCTCGACAGGGGGCCACGGGGAGCTGTTTTTT.

The chain combines TRBV29-1 with TRBJ1-2; D uncertain. CDR1 and CDR2 from the germline V gene are SQVTM and ANQGSEA. The CDR3 contains 12 residues. Between the trimmed V and J ends, which lost 2 bases and 5 bases, there was a span of 9 bases. DNA for the CDR3: TGCAGCGTTGAATGGGCGTCTTATGGCTACACCTTC. Protein product: CSVEWASYGYTF.

This sequence joins TRBV2 and TRBJ1-1; a possible D gene is TRBD1 (5 bases). The ends were cut back, 10 bases at V and 7 bases at J, with 16 bases in the middle. Germline CDR1 and CDR2: SNHLY and FYNNEI. This CDR3 is 12 amino acids long. The CDR3 bases are TGTGCCAACCTTCGGGGCCTGGGTGAAGCTTTCTTT. The encoded protein is CANLRGLGEAFF.

The gene calls are TRBV6-1 and TRBJ2-3; D is tentatively TRBD1 or TRBD2 (6 bases each). Germline assignment: CDR1 MNHNS and CDR2 SASEGT. The V end lost 3 bases, the J end lost 8 bases, and 15 bases lay between the germline ends. CDR3 size: 14 residues. CDR3 sequence (DNA): TGTGCCAGCAGTGATAGGGGGAGGCCCGTTACGCAGTATTTT. Protein product: CASSDRGRPVTQYF.

The chain combines TRBV4-1 with TRBJ1-1; D is unresolved. Germline-derived CDR1 and CDR2 are MGHRA and YSYEKL. This CDR3 has 16 residues. V was pared by 2 bases and J by 0 bases, with 13 bases between. This chain's CDR3 is CASSQLRNSLNTEAFF. DNA of the CDR3: TGCGCCAGCAGCCAATTAAGAAACAGCTTGAACACTGAAGCTTTCTTT.

The chain recombines TRBV24-1 with TRBJ2-3; 8 nucleotides line up with TRBD1. Germline V CDR1 and CDR2: KGHDR, SFDVKD. This CDR3 region has 13 residues. V lost 5 bases, J lost 6 bases, and 3 bases stayed unmatched. CDR3 sequence (DNA): TGTGCCACCAGTGGGCAGGGGGCTGATACGCAGTATTTT. This encodes CATSGQGADTQYF.

This chain links TRBV30 with TRBJ2-1; possible D gene TRBD1, 5 bases. Germline V gene data show CDR1 as GTSNPN and CDR2 as SVGIG (reference sequence). Trimming left V 3 bases short and J 1 base short, with 16 bases between. This CDR3 region has 16 residues. The CDR3 nucleotides read TGTGCCTGGAGCGCCCTGGGGCTAGGTTCCTACAATGAGCAGTTCTTC. Translating it yields CAWSALGLGSYNEQFF.

The J gene is TRBJ1-3, the V gene TRBV29-1; no clear D. The CDR3 consists of 14 residues. Trimming stripped 4 bases from V and 0 bases from J, with 10 bases between. The germline V gene encodes CDR1 SQVTM and CDR2 ANQGSEA. The CDR3 protein is CSVATGISGNTIYF. The DNA of the CDR3 is TGCAGCGTTGCGACGGGGATCTCTGGAAACACCATATATTTT.

This chain links TRBV30 with TRBJ2-1; possible D gene TRBD1, 6 bases. V shed 2 bases and J shed 9 bases, with 20 bases lying between them. CDR3 size: 15 residues. Germline V gene lookup returns CDR1 GTSNPN and CDR2 SVGIG (reference sequence). The CDR3 here is CAWSPRAGVYGEQFF. The DNA for the CDR3 is TGTGCCTGGAGTCCCCGGGCAGGGGTATACGGTGAGCAGTTCTTC.

The gene calls are TRBV7-2 and TRBJ1-1; possibly TRBD1 for D (5 bases). Germline V gene lookup returns CDR1 SGHTA and CDR2 FQGNSA. With 3 bases removed from V and 8 bases from J, the gap between germline ends came to 22 bases. This CDR3 contains 16 residues. Here the CDR3 reads CASSFPADSSTLEAFF. As DNA, the CDR3 is TGTGCCAGCAGCTTCCCCGCCGACAGCAGCACCTTAGAAGCTTTCTTT. Based on the CDR3 plus reference TRBV7-2 and TRBJ1-1, the full variable domain is GAGVSQSPSNKVTEKGKDVELRCDPISGHTALYWYRQSLGQGLEFLIYFQGNSAPDKSGLPSDRFSAERTGGSVSTLTIQRTQQEDSAVYLCASSFPADSSTLEAFFGQGTRLTVV.

CDR3 DNA: TGTGCCACCCGCCTTGGGAATTCACCCCTCCACTTT. Its translation: CATRLGNSPLHF. The rearrangement uses TRBV15 and TRBJ1-6; no definite D call. This CDR3 is 12 amino acids long. Germline CDR1 is LNHNV and CDR2 is YYDKDF (reference sequence). Trimming cost V 8 bases and J 7 bases, with 9 bases left between them. The entire variable domain, with the rest obtained from reference TRBV15 and TRBJ1-6, is as follows: DAMVIQNPRYQVTQFGKPVTLSCSQTLNHNVMYWYQQKSSQAPKLLFHYYDKDFNNEADTPDNFQSRRPNTSFCFLDIRSPGLGDTAMYLCATRLGNSPLHFGNGTRLTVT.

V usage is TRBV13 and J usage is TRBJ1-2; D is perhaps TRBD1 (6 bases). This CDR3 comprises 14 residues. Trimming removed 6 bases from V and 4 bases from J, with 15 bases in between. Germline assignment: CDR1 PRHDT and CDR2 FYEKMQ (reference sequence). DNA of the CDR3: TGTGCCAGCAGACCCCCAGGGGCCCTCTATGGCTACACCTTC. This encodes CASRPPGALYGYTF.

The V call is TRBV5-8, the J call TRBJ2-7; D perhaps matches TRBD1 (5 bases). The germline CDR1 and CDR2 sequences are SGHTS and YDEGEE. There are 14 residues in the CDR3. V gave up 4 bases and J gave up 0 bases, with 11 bases separating them. CDR3 coding DNA: TGTGCCAGCAGCGAATCGACAGACTCCTACGAGCAGTACTTC. Translated: CASSESTDSYEQYF.

This clone has only one observation. The V gene is TRBV12-5, the J gene TRBJ2-1; 7 bases line up with TRBD1. Germline V gene sequence: CDR1 LGHNT, CDR2 FRNRAP. The J segment lost 4 bases and the V segment lost 0 bases, leaving 12 bases of the junction unmatched. The CDR3 is 18 amino acids. The DNA for the CDR3 is TGTGCTAGTGGTTTGGTACCCGTCGCCGGGACAGATTACAATGAGCAGTTCTTC. Amino acid sequence: CASGLVPVAGTDYNEQFF.

This rearrangement joins TRBV3-1 (or the pseudogene TRBV3-2) to TRBJ2-1; 15 bases are a match to TRBD2. The CDR3 sequence is 17 residues long. Trimming cost V 0 bases and J 7 bases; bases outside gene matches: 4. CDR1 is LGHDT, CDR2 YNNKEL, per germline (reference sequence). CDR3 sequence: CASSQDTGLAGGNEQFF. The CDR3 nucleotides are TGTGCCAGCAGCCAAGATACCGGACTAGCGGGAGGGAATGAGCAGTTCTTC.

This rearrangement joins TRBV19 to TRBJ2-7; 7 bases match TRBD1. The CDR3 runs to 15 residues. Germline V lookup: CDR1 LNHDA, CDR2 SQIVND (reference sequence). Trimming removed 6 bases from V and 0 bases from J; junction bases left unmatched: 8. CDR3 sequence: CASSRQGQFSYEQYF. CDR3 nucleotide sequence: TGTGCCAGTAGCCGACAGGGACAATTCTCCTACGAGCAGTACTTC.

The chain is built from TRBV30 and TRBJ1-5; a weak D match, TRBD1 (5 bases). Germline assignment: CDR1 GTSNPN and CDR2 SVGIG (reference sequence). The CDR3 extends over 14 amino acids. The germline V and J ends were trimmed by 3 bases and 7 bases, with 16 bases remaining between them. CDR3 sequence: CAWSAREGWQPQHF. Written as DNA, the CDR3 is TGTGCCTGGAGCGCACGGGAGGGGTGGCAGCCCCAGCATTTT.

The rearrangement uses TRBV2 and TRBJ2-5, with 8 nucleotides matching TRBD2. Trimming cost V 8 bases and J 5 bases; bases outside gene matches: 13. The CDR3 is 15 amino acids. The V gene's germline CDR1 is SNHLY and CDR2 FYNNEI. The CDR3 is CASLGLAGAGETQYF. The CDR3 DNA sequence: TGTGCCAGCCTCGGGCTAGCGGGCGCCGGGGAGACCCAGTACTTC.

This rearrangement joins TRBV29-1 to TRBJ2-1; the match to TRBD2 covers 12 bases. The V segment lost 7 bases and the J segment 4 bases; nucleotides outside the gene matches: 5. CDR1 and CDR2 (germline): SQVTM, ANQGSEA. This CDR3 spans 14 amino acids. CDR3 in amino acids: CSAHLAGGYNEQFF. The CDR3 nucleotides read TGCAGCGCTCATCTAGCGGGAGGGTACAATGAGCAGTTCTTC.